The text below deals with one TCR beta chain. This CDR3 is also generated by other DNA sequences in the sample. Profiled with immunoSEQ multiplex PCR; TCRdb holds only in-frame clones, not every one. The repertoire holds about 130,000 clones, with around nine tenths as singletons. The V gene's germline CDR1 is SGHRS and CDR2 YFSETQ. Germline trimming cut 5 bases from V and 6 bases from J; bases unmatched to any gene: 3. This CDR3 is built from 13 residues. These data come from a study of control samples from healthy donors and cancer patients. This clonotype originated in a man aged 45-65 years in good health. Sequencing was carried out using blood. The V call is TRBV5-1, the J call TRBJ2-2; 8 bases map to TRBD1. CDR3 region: CASSPGGSGELFF. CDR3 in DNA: TGCGCCAGCAGTCCAGGGGGCTCCGGGGAGCTGTTTTTT.